The 4 T cell receptor beta chains reported below all come from one sample, sequenced in a study of T cells in Graves' hyperthyroidism and ophthalmopathy. Amplification of TCR beta CDR3 regions was performed using RNA transcripts as template. The primer set for the first-round RT-PCR of the TCR CDR3 was HTBI. TCRdb re-called the multiplex PCR reads through MiXCR, storing one row per CDR3 protein. Of around 660,000 distinct CDR3 sequences in the sample, 45% were seen once. The specimen was peripheral blood or thyroid tissue (not recorded which). These receptors were taken from an adult man with Graves' disease, either hyperthyroidism or ophthalmopathy (not recorded which).

The chain joins TRBV29-1 to TRBJ1-1; weak D call: TRBD1 (5 bases). Germline CDR1 and CDR2: SQVTM and ANQGSEA. The length of the CDR3 is 14 residues. Trimming took off 2 bases at V and 4 bases at J, with 14 bases between the two ends. The CDR3 DNA is TGCAGCGTTGAATACAGGACGGGCAGCACTGAAGCTTTCTTT. Protein sequence: CSVEYRTGSTEAFF.

This chain connects TRBV6-6 to TRBJ1-2; D is unclear. Germline V lookup: CDR1 MNHNY, CDR2 SVGAGI (reference sequence). The CDR3 sequence is 13 residues long. V lost 0 bases, J lost 6 bases, and 8 bases lay in between. CDR3 region: CASSYSGMDGYTF. The CDR3 DNA reads TGTGCCAGCAGTTACTCTGGGATGGATGGCTACACCTTC.

The genes are TRBV9 and TRBJ1-4; D remains unclear. Germline CDR1 SGDLS, CDR2 YYNGEE. The CDR3 covers 15 residues. The V gene lost 1 base and the J gene lost 4 bases, with 11 bases spanning the gap. The CDR3 nucleotides read TGTGCCAGCAGCGTAACGGAGGCCCTTAATGAAAAACTGTTTTTT. It yields the protein CASSVTEALNEKLFF.

This clonotype was observed a few times. J is TRBJ2-2 and V is TRBV19; D remains ambiguous. This CDR3 has 15 amino acids. V was shortened by 3 bases and J by 1 base, with 9 bases between the two germline ends. Looked up from germline, CDR1 is LNHDA and CDR2 is SQIVND (reference sequence). This CDR3 is CASSMTGQNTGELFF. CDR3 bases: TGTGCCAGTAGTATGACCGGGCAGAACACCGGGGAGCTGTTTTTT. Using reference TRBV19 and TRBJ2-2 for the parts outside the CDR3, the full variable domain is DGGITQSPKYLFRKEGQNVTLSCEQNLNHDAMYWYRQDPGQGLRLIYYSQIVNDFQKGDIAEGYSVSREKKESFPLTVTSAQKNPTAFYLCASSMTGQNTGELFFGEGSRLTVL.